Given below is one T cell receptor beta chain in context. Antigen: not known. The CDR3 has 14 amino acids. Trimming shortened V by 3 bases and J by 6 bases, and 14 bases separated the two germline ends. Germline CDR1 reads MDHEN; CDR2 reads SYDVKM. The CDR3 regions of TCR beta were amplified from RNA transcripts. HTBI primers were the set used in a first-round RT-PCR of the TCR CDR3. TCRdb ran MiXCR on the multiplex PCR reads and lists one entry per CDR3 protein. This sample has approximately 600,000 distinct CDR3 sequences, with less than 25% found just once. The sample comes from a study of T cells in Graves' hyperthyroidism and ophthalmopathy. Looking at the study overall: Peripheral blood collection took place at initial diagnosis, before any treatment.

The study's findings and limits: Among clonotypes expanded in thyroid above 0.001, most were also found in blood. Patients with ophthalmopathy were separated from those with stable hyperthyroidism by a 13 V-J model.

Sequencing used blood. The source is a man aged 25 to 45 with Graves' ophthalmopathy. The chain combines TRBV28 with TRBJ2-5, with D uncertain. As DNA, the CDR3 is TGTGCCAGCAGTTTCGATCAACACAGAAAGACCCAGTACTTC. Translating gives CASSFDQHRKTQYF.